The clone carrying this T cell receptor beta chain has a count of ten or more. This sample is part of a study of early T cells in non-severe SARS-CoV-2 infection. V was cut by 6 bases and J by 5 bases, with 16 bases left in between. Germline V gene lookup returns CDR1 KGHSH and CDR2 LQKENI. CDR3 length: 15 amino acids. Researchers attached unique molecular identifiers to individual cDNA molecules. TCRdb fed the 5' RACE reads into MiXCR, producing one record per CDR3 protein. Among about 120,000 distinct CDR3 sequences listed, around 12% were seen once. Source: whole blood, taken at baseline. This chain links TRBV18 with TRBJ1-4; D perhaps matches TRBD1 (5 bases). This clonotype was sampled from an adult who was a healthcare worker with PCR-confirmed SARS-CoV-2 infection or an uninfected control (not recorded which). The CDR3 bases are TGTGCCAGCTCGCTCTGGGGACGATCGAATGAAAAACTGTTTTTT. Translated: CASSLWGRSNEKLFF.